Given below is one T cell receptor (beta chain) in context. Its matching antigen is unknown. This record belongs to a study of OX40 agonist ivuxolimab in advanced cancers. Whole-study results and caveats: CD8+ T cells showed, on average, more clonal expansion than CD4+ cells.

Sequencing used immunoSEQ multiplex PCR; TCRdb keeps in-frame clones, though not all of them. The data contain tens of thousands of clones, 75% to 90% of them singletons. J gave up 4 bases and V 3 bases, and 13 bases lay outside the gene matches. Germline-derived CDR1 and CDR2 are SGDLS and YYNGEE. The CDR3 is 17 residues long. The chain carries TRBV9 and TRBJ2-3, with 8 bases lining up with TRBD2. Source: CD4+ or CD8+ T cells sorted from blood, taken in a trial of the OX40 agonist ivuxolimab. This sequence was found in an adult with an advanced solid tumor such as melanoma, head and neck, liver or kidney cancer. The CDR3 DNA is TGTGCCAGCAGCGACCCACTCATTCCGACTAGCGCAGATACGCAGTATTTT. It specifies CASSDPLIPTSADTQYF.